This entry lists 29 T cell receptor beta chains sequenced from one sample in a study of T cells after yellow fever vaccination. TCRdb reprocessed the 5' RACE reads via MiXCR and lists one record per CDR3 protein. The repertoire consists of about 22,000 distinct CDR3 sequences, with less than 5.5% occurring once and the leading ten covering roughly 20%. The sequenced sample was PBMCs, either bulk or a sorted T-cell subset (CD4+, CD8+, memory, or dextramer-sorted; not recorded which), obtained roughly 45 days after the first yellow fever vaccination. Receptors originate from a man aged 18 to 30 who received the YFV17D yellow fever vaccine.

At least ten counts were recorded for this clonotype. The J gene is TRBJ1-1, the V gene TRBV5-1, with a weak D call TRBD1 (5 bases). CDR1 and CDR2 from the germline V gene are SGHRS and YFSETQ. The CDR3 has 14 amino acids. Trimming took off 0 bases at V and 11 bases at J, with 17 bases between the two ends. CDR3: CASSLGPEAGPAFF. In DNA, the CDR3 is TGCGCCAGCAGCTTGGGGCCCGAGGCGGGGCCGGCTTTCTTT.

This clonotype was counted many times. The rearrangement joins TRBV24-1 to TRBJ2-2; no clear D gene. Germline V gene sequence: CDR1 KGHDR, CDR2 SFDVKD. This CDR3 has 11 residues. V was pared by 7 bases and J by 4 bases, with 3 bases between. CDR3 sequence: CATRRTGELFF. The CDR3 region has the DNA TGTGCCACCAGGCGCACCGGGGAGCTGTTTTTT.

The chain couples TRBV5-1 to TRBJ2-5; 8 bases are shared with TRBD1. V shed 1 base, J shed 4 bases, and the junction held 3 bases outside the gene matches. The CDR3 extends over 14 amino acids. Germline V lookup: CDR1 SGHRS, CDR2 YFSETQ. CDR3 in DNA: TGCGCCAGCAGCTTGCCCAGGGGGCGAGAGACCCAGTACTTC. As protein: CASSLPRGRETQYF.

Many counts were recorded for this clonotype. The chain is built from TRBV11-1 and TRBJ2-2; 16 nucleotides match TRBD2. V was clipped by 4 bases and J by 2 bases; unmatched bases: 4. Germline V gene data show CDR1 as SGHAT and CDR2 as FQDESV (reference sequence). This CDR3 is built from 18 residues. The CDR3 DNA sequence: TGTGCCAGCAGCTCCGGGACTAGCGGGGGGGTTAACACCGGGGAGCTGTTTTTT. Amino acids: CASSSGTSGGVNTGELFF.

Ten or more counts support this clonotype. CDR3: CASSRLGTDTQYF. CDR3 DNA sequence: TGTGCCAGCAGCCGACTAGGCACAGATACGCAGTATTTT. The chain has TRBV6-6 and TRBJ2-3; maybe TRBD2 (6 bases). The V gene's germline CDR1 is MNHNY and CDR2 SVGAGI (reference sequence). V was trimmed by 6 bases and J by 1 base, leaving 8 bases between them. The CDR3 extends over 13 amino acids.

The CDR3 here is CATSNPGGNQPQHF. As DNA, the CDR3 is TGTGCCACCAGTAATCCGGGGGGCAATCAGCCCCAGCATTTT. This sequence joins TRBV24-1 and TRBJ1-5, with D perhaps matching TRBD1 (5 bases). The CDR3 runs 14 residues. The V end lost 6 bases, the J end lost 2 bases, and 10 bases lay between the germline ends. The germline V gene has CDR1 KGHDR and CDR2 SFDVKD.

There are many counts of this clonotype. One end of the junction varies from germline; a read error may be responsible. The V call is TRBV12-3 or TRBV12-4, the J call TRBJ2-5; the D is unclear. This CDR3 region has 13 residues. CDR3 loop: CASSLQIQGTQYF. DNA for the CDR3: TGTGCCAGCAGTCTACAGATCCAAGGGACCCAGTACTTC.

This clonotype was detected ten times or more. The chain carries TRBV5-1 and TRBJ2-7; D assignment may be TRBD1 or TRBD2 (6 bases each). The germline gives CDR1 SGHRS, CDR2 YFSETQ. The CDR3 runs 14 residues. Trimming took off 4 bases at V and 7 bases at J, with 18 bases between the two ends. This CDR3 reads CASSPEGTTLEQYF. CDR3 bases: TGCGCCAGCAGCCCGGAGGGGACAACCTTGGAGCAGTACTTC.

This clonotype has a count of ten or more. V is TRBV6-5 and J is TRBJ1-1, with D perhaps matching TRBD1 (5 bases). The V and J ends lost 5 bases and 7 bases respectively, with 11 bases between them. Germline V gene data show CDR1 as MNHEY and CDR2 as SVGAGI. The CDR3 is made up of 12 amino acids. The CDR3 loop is CASSQGPIEAFF. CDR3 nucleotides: TGTGCCAGCAGTCAGGGACCCATTGAAGCTTTCTTT.

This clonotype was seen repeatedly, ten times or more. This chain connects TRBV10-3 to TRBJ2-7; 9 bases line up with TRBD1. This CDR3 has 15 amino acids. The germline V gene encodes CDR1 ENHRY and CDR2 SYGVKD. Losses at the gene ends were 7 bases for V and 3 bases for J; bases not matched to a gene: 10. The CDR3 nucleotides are TGTGCCATCACGGCCACAGGGGGCCTCTACTACGAGCAGTACTTC. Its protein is CAITATGGLYYEQYF.

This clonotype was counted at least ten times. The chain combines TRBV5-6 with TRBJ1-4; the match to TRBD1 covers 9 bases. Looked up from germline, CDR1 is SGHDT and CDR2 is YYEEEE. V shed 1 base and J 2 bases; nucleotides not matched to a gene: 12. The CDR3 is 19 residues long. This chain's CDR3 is CASSLQGQGLFGTNEKLFF. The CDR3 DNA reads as TGTGCCAGCAGCTTGCAAGGACAGGGGCTCTTCGGCACTAATGAAAAACTGTTTTTT.

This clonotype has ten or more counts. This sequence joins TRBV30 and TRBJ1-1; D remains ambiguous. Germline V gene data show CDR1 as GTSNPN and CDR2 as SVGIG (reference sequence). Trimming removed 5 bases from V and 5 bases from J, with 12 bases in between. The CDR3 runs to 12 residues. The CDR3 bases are TGTGCCTGGGATGAGGGTCGGACTGAAGCTTTCTTT. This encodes CAWDEGRTEAFF.

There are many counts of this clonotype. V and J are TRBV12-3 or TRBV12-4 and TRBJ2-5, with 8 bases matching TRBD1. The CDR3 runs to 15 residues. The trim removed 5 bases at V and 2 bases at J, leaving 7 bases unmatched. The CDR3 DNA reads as TGTGCCAGCAGTAGAGACAGGGGCTCACAAGAGACCCAGTACTTC. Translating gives CASSRDRGSQETQYF.

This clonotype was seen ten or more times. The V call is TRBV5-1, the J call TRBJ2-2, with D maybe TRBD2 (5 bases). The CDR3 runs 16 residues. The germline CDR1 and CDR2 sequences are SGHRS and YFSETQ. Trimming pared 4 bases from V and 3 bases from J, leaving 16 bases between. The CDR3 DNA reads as TGCGCCAGCAGCCGAATGGGAGTCTCGGACACCGGGGAGCTGTTTTTT. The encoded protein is CASSRMGVSDTGELFF.

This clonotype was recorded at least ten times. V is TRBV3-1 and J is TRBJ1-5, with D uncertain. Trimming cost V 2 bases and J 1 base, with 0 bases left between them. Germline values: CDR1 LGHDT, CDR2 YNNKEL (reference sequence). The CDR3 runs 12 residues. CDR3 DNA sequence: TGTGCCAGCAGCCAAAGCAATCAGCCCCAGCATTTT. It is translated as CASSQSNQPQHF.

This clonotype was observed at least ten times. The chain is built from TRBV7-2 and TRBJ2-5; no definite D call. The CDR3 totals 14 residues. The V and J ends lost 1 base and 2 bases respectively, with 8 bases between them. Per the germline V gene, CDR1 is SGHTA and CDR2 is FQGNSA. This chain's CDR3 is CASSLGSHQETQYF. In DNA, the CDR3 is TGTGCCAGCAGCTTAGGCTCACATCAAGAGACCCAGTACTTC.

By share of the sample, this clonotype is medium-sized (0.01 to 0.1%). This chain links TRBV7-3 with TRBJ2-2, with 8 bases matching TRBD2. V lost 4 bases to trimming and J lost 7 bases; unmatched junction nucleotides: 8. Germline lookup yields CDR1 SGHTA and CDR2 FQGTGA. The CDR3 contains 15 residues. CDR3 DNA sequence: TGTGCCAGCAGCTCCTCTCGGGGGGGAAGCGGGGAGCTGTTTTTT. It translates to CASSSSRGGSGELFF.

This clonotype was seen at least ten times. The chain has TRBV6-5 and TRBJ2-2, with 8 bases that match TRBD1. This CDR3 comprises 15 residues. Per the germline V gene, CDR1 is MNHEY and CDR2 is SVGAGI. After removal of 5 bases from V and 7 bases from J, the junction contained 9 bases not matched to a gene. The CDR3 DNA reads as TGTGCCAGCAGTCGGCAGGACAGGGTGAACGGGGAGCTGTTTTTT. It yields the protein CASSRQDRVNGELFF.

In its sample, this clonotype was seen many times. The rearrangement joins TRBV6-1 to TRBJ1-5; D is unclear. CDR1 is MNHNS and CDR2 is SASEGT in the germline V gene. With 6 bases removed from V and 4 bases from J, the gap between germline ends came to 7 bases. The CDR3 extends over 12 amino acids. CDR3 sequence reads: CASRQLNQPQHF. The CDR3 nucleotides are TGTGCCAGCAGACAGCTTAATCAGCCCCAGCATTTT.

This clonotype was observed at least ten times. The CDR3 DNA sequence: TGTGCCAGCAGTCTATCCCGAGAGAATGAGCAGTTCTTC. Its protein product is CASSLSRENEQFF. The gene calls are TRBV11-2 and TRBJ2-1; D unresolved. The CDR3 length is 13 residues. Trimming took 6 bases from V and 7 from J, leaving 13 bases between them. Germline V gives CDR1 SGHAT, CDR2 FQNNGV.

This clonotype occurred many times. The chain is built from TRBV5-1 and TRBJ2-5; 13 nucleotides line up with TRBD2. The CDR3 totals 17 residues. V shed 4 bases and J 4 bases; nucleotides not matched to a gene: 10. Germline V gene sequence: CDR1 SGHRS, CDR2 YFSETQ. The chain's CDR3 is CASSQLAGGTRSETQYF. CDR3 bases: TGCGCCAGCAGCCAACTAGCGGGGGGGACGCGATCAGAGACCCAGTACTTC.

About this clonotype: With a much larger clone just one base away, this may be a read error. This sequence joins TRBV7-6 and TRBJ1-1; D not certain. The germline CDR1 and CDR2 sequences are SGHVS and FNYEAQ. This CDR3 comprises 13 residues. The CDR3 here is CTSSLGESTEAFF. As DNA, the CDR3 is TGTACCAGCAGCTTAGGAGAAAGCACTGAAGCTTTCTTT.

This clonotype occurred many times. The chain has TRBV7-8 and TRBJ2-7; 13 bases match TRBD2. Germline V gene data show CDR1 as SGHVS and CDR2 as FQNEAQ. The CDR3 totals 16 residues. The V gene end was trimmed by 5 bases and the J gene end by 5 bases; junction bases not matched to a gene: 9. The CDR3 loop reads CASSASGLAGADEQYF. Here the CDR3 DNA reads TGTGCCAGCAGCGCAAGCGGACTAGCGGGGGCAGACGAGCAGTACTTC.

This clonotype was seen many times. The CDR3 loop is CASSPVGGGGYTF. Written as DNA, the CDR3 is TGTGCCAGCAGCCCCGTGGGTGGCGGAGGCTACACCTTC. The chain uses TRBV7-9 and TRBJ1-2; no firm D call. The CDR3 sequence is 13 residues long. V was shortened by 5 bases and J by 8 bases, with 15 bases between the two germline ends. Per the germline V gene, CDR1 is SEHNR and CDR2 is FQNEAQ (reference sequence).

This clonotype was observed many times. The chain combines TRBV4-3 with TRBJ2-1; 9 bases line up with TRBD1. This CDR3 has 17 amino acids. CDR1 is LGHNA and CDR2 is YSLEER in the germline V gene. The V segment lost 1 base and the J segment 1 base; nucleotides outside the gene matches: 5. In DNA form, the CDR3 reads TGCGCCAGCAGCCAAGCCCTGGGGACAGGGTCCTACAATGAGCAGTTCTTC. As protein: CASSQALGTGSYNEQFF.

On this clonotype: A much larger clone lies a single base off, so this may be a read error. CDR3 protein: CRVVLAGTGQPQHF. As DNA, the CDR3 is TGCAGAGTTGTTCTGGCGGGGACCGGTCAGCCCCAGCATTTT. The V and J genes are TRBV29-1 and TRBJ1-5; tentative D call: TRBD1 (5 bases). Germline CDR1 is SQVTM and CDR2 is ANQGSEA. CDR3 length: 14 amino acids.

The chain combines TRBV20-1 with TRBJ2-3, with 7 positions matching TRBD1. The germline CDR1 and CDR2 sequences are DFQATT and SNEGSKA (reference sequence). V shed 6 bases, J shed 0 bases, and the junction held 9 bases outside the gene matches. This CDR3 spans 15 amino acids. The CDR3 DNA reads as TGCAGTGCAGGGACAGTTTTACTAAGCACAGATACGCAGTATTTT. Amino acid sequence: CSAGTVLLSTDTQYF.

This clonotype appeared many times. CDR3 nucleotides: TGTGCCAGCAGCTTAAGTTGGGTCCAAGAGACCCAGTACTTC. Protein: CASSLSWVQETQYF. The J gene is TRBJ2-5, the V gene TRBV5-5, with D hard to call. Germline CDR1 reads SGHKS; CDR2 reads YYEKEE (reference sequence). V lost 2 bases, J lost 1 base, and 9 bases lay in between. This CDR3 region has 14 residues.

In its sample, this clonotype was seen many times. The DNA of the CDR3 is TGTGCCAGCAGCTTGGGGGGTTTGGACACTGAAGCTTTCTTT. Encoded protein: CASSLGGLDTEAFF. V gene TRBV5-5 combines with J gene TRBJ1-1; D uncertain. Germline assignment: CDR1 SGHKS and CDR2 YYEKEE (reference sequence). Trimming stripped 0 bases from V and 3 bases from J, with 9 bases between. There are 14 residues in the CDR3.